This T cell receptor beta chain stems from a study of blood T cell repertoires in COVID-19 (TCRdb year 2020). Regarding the complete study: The collaborator samples originated in the United States, Italy and Spain and spanned the acute and convalescent phases of COVID-19. The sample metadata nearly always contained a de-identified subject ID, COVID-19 status, age in years and sex. Samples came from the ongoing ImmuneRACE study (first 160 participants) plus 1,254 subjects from 6 global collaborators. Subjects who had been exposed to COVID-19, were actively infected with it, or had recovered from it provided the deeply sampled blood TCRbeta repertoires that made up the dataset. The repertoires were released in a freely available public database meant as a resource for research on the immune response to SARS-CoV-2. Where available, HLA class I and class II types were obtained from metadata supplied by the sample provider rather than from assay-based typing. The prospective study material was composed of cDNA or gDNA derived from T cells, B-cell-depleted T cells, or PBMCs.

On this clone: No antigen is known for it. No base quality information exists; no much larger clone differs at one position.

For CDR1 and CDR2, the germline V gene lists SQVTM and ANQGSEA. From cysteine to phenylalanine, the CDR3 is 10 amino acids long. The retained sequence is limited to the CDR3, 30 bases, with the frame set at the first base. V gives up 5 bases and J gives up 6 bases, and the segment between their germline ends measures 6 bases. Overall results and qualifications from the work: The quantity of clinical and demographic metadata differed by source and by participant and was supplied without curation.

Enrolling through a virtual design, the prospective study's participants ranged in age from roughly 18 to 90 years and lived across 20 to 30 United States geographic areas. In the prospective study, participants were assigned to cohorts based on the clinical history participants reported in a screening survey and a study questionnaire. Recovered participants in ImmuneRACE Cohort 3 were defined by two consecutive negative NP/OP PCR tests, clearance by a healthcare professional, or resolution of symptoms. Mobile phlebotomists in the prospective study collected whole blood, serum and a nasopharyngeal or oropharyngeal swab from every participant. Prospective study participants could optionally give additional blood draws and questionnaires over a roughly 2-month period. Before DNA extraction, prospective study blood samples were shipped either frozen or at room temperature. TCRbeta CDR3 regions were amplified from genomic DNA using the immunoSEQ Assay, a bias-controlled multiplex PCR. On the authors' methods: Nucleated cell counts per sample were estimated from amplification of reference gene primers within the assay. To quantify the absolute abundance of each unique TCRbeta CDR3 rearrangement, sequence reads were collapsed and filtered. For each sample, productive Simpson clonality was calculated as the square root of Simpson's diversity index over productive rearrangements. The clones in this table, taken by TCRdb from immuneACCESS, are in-frame only. Not every clone is retained; where verified, under half of the shortfall comes from an unresolved V gene, and the cause of the rest is unknown. D and trimming come from the DNA, and the V and J calls and clone size come from that table. This sample lists some 180,000 clones; approximately 85% were detected once. The ten top clones hold more than 5% of the sample.

This TCR came from a man aged 35 to 55 who had recovered from COVID-19. Sequencing was carried out using PBMCs or T cells enriched from blood (not recorded which). The sequence links TRBV29-1 to TRBJ2-3, with TRBD1 as a weak D call on 5 bases. The CDR3 protein sequence reads: CSVRQDTQYF. The nucleotides read TGCAGCGTTCGACAGGATACGCAGTATTTT.